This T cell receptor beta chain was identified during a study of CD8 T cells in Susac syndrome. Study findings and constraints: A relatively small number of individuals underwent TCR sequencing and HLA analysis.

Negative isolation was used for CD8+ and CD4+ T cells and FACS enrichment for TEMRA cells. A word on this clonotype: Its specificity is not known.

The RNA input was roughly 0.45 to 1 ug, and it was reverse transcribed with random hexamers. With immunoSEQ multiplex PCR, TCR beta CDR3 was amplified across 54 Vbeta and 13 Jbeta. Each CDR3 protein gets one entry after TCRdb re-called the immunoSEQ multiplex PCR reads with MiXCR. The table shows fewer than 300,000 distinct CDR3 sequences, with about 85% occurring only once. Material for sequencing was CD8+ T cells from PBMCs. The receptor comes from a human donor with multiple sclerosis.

The DNA of the CDR3 is TGTGCCAGCAGCTTAATTGTTGACATTCAGTACTTC. Residues: CASSLIVDIQYF. J is TRBJ2-4 and V is TRBV11-2, with D unresolved. This CDR3 is 12 amino acids long. CDR1 and CDR2 from the germline V gene are SGHAT and FQNNGV. V lost 2 bases to trimming and J lost 8 bases, with 7 bases between them.